One sample yielded the 14 T cell receptor beta chains listed below, sequenced in a study of Ad26.COV2.S vaccination and SARS-CoV-2 variants. The treatment: 19 received Ad26.COV2.S at low or high dose, single or two shots; a few received placebo; per-sample allocation not given. After the first vaccine or placebo injection, samples were drawn on day 63. Some clones are missing from TCRdb's copy, which holds only in-frame ones; the method was immunoSEQ multiplex PCR. In the table there are some 410,000 clones, about nine tenths of which are singletons. This specimen consisted of peripheral blood, obtained in a trial of Ad26.COV2.S vaccine versus placebo. The source is a person aged 18-65 years who received the Ad26.COV2.S COVID-19 vaccine or a placebo.

V is TRBV7-2 and J is TRBJ1-1; D might be TRBD1 (5 bases). The CDR3 runs to 14 residues. The V gene's germline CDR1 is SGHTA and CDR2 FQGNSA. Trimming stripped 1 base from V and 7 bases from J, with 13 bases between. This chain's CDR3 is CASSLESTRGEAFF. CDR3 nucleotide sequence: TGTGCCAGCAGCTTAGAGTCGACAAGGGGTGAAGCTTTCTTT.

V gene TRBV7-2 combines with J gene TRBJ2-5, with D unresolved. V was clipped by 3 bases and J by 3 bases, with 8 bases between them. This CDR3 is built from 13 residues. Germline CDR1 and CDR2: SGHTA and FQGNSA. The CDR3, as DNA: TGTGCCAGCAGCTTTGGCCAGGAAGAGACCCAGTACTTC. Its protein is CASSFGQEETQYF.

This chain joins TRBV7-2 and TRBJ2-7; 9 positions match TRBD2. This CDR3 comprises 12 residues. V lost 6 bases, J lost 4 bases, and 1 base stayed unmatched. Germline V gene data show CDR1 as SGHTA and CDR2 as FQGNSA. The CDR3 bases are TGTGCCAGCAGACTAGCGGGTTACGAGCAGTACTTC. Its translation is CASRLAGYEQYF.

The chain uses TRBV4-3 and TRBJ1-3; D gene unclear. This CDR3 has 16 amino acids. The V end lost 0 bases, the J end lost 0 bases, and 9 bases lay between the germline ends. CDR1 and CDR2 (germline): LGHNA, YSLEER. Here the CDR3 DNA reads TGCGCCAGCAGCCAAGATTGGCCGGTCTCTGGAAACACCATATATTTT. As protein: CASSQDWPVSGNTIYF.

This sequence joins TRBV9 and TRBJ2-2; possible D gene TRBD1, 5 bases. V was shortened by 6 bases and J by 6 bases, with 24 bases between the two germline ends. The germline V gene encodes CDR1 SGDLS and CDR2 YYNGEE. The CDR3 extends over 17 amino acids. CDR3 DNA: TGTGCCAGCACCAAGAGGCGGACACCTGAACAATCCGGGGAGCTGTTTTTT. Its translation: CASTKRRTPEQSGELFF.

V usage is TRBV19 and J usage is TRBJ2-1; 8 bases line up with TRBD1. The junction had 13 bases not matched to a gene; V was cut back by 6 bases and J by 9 bases. The CDR3 is 15 amino acids. Germline-derived CDR1 and CDR2 are LNHDA and SQIVND (reference sequence). CDR3 DNA: TGTGCCAGTAGCGTTTTGGACAGGGCTTCCGGTGAGCAGTTCTTC. Translating it yields CASSVLDRASGEQFF.

The genes are TRBV9 and TRBJ1-1, with 10 bases fitting TRBD1. Per the germline V gene, CDR1 is SGDLS and CDR2 is YYNGEE. This CDR3 is built from 14 residues. V was clipped by 6 bases and J by 3 bases; unmatched bases: 5. The CDR3 DNA reads TGTGCCAGCACGACAGGGGGCCGGGACACTGAAGCTTTCTTT. It codes for CASTTGGRDTEAFF.

The chain combines TRBV5-4 with TRBJ2-1; D is undetermined. Germline values: CDR1 SGHNT, CDR2 YYREEE (reference sequence). V was pared by 2 bases and J by 4 bases, with 7 bases between. CDR3 length: 13 residues. The chain's CDR3 is CASSFTSYNEQFF. CDR3 bases: TGTGCCAGCAGCTTTACTTCTTACAATGAGCAGTTCTTC.

In its sample, this clone was seen a few times. The genes are TRBV14 and TRBJ2-3, with D tentatively TRBD1 or TRBD2 (5 bases each). There are 16 residues in the CDR3. The germline V gene has CDR1 SGHDN and CDR2 FVKESK. V dropped 4 bases and J dropped 5 bases, with 19 bases sitting between them. CDR3 nucleotide sequence: TGTGCCAGCAGCCCCCGAGGGGACGGGGTCGGAGATACGCAGTATTTT. This encodes CASSPRGDGVGDTQYF.

This chain uses TRBV9 with TRBJ2-1, with 7 nucleotides matching TRBD1. The trim removed 2 bases at V and 0 bases at J, leaving 2 bases unmatched. Looked up from germline, CDR1 is SGDLS and CDR2 is YYNGEE. This CDR3 spans 15 amino acids. The CDR3 sequence: CASSVGDSSYNEQFF. The CDR3 nucleotides read TGTGCCAGCAGCGTTGGGGACAGCTCCTACAATGAGCAGTTCTTC.

The chain employs TRBV7-2 and TRBJ2-5, with 11 bases aligning to TRBD2. With 3 bases clipped from V and 2 bases from J, the junction kept 5 bases outside the gene matches. The CDR3 is 16 amino acids. Germline V gene lookup returns CDR1 SGHTA and CDR2 FQGNSA. This chain's CDR3 is CASSFGLAGGQETQYF. In DNA form, the CDR3 reads TGTGCCAGCAGCTTCGGTTTAGCGGGGGGGCAAGAGACCCAGTACTTC.

V is TRBV7-9 and J is TRBJ2-7; 7 positions match TRBD1. The CDR3 sequence is 15 residues long. Germline CDR1 reads SEHNR; CDR2 reads FQNEAQ (reference sequence). V lost 4 bases and J lost 0; bases outside the gene matches: 6. CDR3 DNA: TGTGCCAGCAGCTCGGACAGGAGGAGCTCCTACGAGCAGTACTTC. This sequence encodes CASSSDRRSSYEQYF.

In this sample, this clone turned up once. The genes are TRBV3-1 (or the pseudogene TRBV3-2) and TRBJ2-3, with D maybe TRBD2 (6 bases). Per the germline V gene, CDR1 is LGHDT and CDR2 is YNNKEL (reference sequence). Between the trimmed V and J ends, which lost 6 bases and 4 bases, there was a span of 14 bases. There are 14 residues in the CDR3. This CDR3 reads CASRLARYPDTQYF. In DNA, the CDR3 is TGTGCCAGCAGACTAGCTCGGTATCCAGATACGCAGTATTTT.

V and J are TRBV4-3 and TRBJ2-5; D may correspond to TRBD1 or TRBD2 (6 bases each). This CDR3 has 19 residues. Trimming stripped 0 bases from V and 1 base from J, with 21 bases between. CDR1 and CDR2 (germline): LGHNA, YSLEER. CDR3 sequence reads: CASSQDPDFGGRVQETQYF. CDR3 nucleotides: TGCGCCAGCAGCCAAGATCCGGACTTTGGGGGGCGGGTCCAAGAGACCCAGTACTTC.